This is a list of T cell receptor beta chains from one sample in a study of shared clonotypes between healthy human individuals. Sequenced by immunoSEQ multiplex PCR; TCRdb stores in-frame clones only, minus some. The repertoire consists of 700,000 or so clones, with around 72% occurring once and the leading ten covering approximately 1.8%. Sequenced input: memory CD4+ T cells sorted from blood. The receptors stem from a woman aged 25 to 45 in good health. Each CDR3 is given with its conserved first and last residue. A D gene is named only where the DNA matches it firmly. Size values are once, few and many counts, or a class for expanded clones, and some rows have none.

CDR3nt: TGCGCCAGCAGCCAAGCCGATACGCAGTATTTT
CDR3aa: CASSQADTQYF
v_gene: TRBV4-1
abundance: -
d_gene: -
j_gene: TRBJ2-3

CDR3nt: TGTGCCTGGAATCCTGGGAGGGGCGGGAGTGAGCAGTTCTTC
CDR3aa: CAWNPGRGGSEQFF
v_gene: TRBV30
abundance: -
d_gene: TRBD2
j_gene: TRBJ2-1

CDR3nt: TGTGCCAGCAGCGCCAGGGGGCTAGGGAACACTGAAGCTTTCTTT
CDR3aa: CASSARGLGNTEAFF
v_gene: TRBV5-6
abundance: -
d_gene: TRBD1
j_gene: TRBJ1-1

CDR3nt: TGTGCCAGCAGCACGGGACATCGCTACGAGCAGTACTTC
CDR3aa: CASSTGHRYEQYF
v_gene: TRBV7-6
abundance: -
d_gene: -
j_gene: TRBJ2-7

CDR3nt: TGCGCCAGCAGCCTCGGGACTAGCGGGATTGATGAGCAGTTCTTC
CDR3aa: CASSLGTSGIDEQFF
v_gene: TRBV5-1
abundance: -
d_gene: TRBD2
j_gene: TRBJ2-1

CDR3nt: TGTGCCAGCAGCTTAGCCGCGGGACAGGACTATGGCTACACCTTC
CDR3aa: CASSLAAGQDYGYTF
v_gene: TRBV7-6
abundance: medium-sized
d_gene: TRBD1
j_gene: TRBJ1-2

CDR3nt: TGTGCCAGCAGCCTACAGGAAGCCTACGAGCAGTACTTC
CDR3aa: CASSLQEAYEQYF
v_gene: TRBV6-6
abundance: -
d_gene: -
j_gene: TRBJ2-7

CDR3nt: TGTGCCAGCAGTGTAAGGGGAACTAATGAAAAACTGTTTTTT
CDR3aa: CASSVRGTNEKLFF
v_gene: TRBV6-1
abundance: few
d_gene: -
j_gene: TRBJ1-4

CDR3nt: TGTGCCAGCGGGTCGAGGGTCAATGAGCAGTTCTTC
CDR3aa: CASGSRVNEQFF
v_gene: TRBV6-6
abundance: -
d_gene: -
j_gene: TRBJ2-1

CDR3nt: TGCAGCGTTGACTCAGGGTCGGTGAACACTGAAGCTTTCTTT
CDR3aa: CSVDSGSVNTEAFF
v_gene: TRBV29-1
abundance: -
d_gene: -
j_gene: TRBJ1-1

CDR3nt: TGTGCCAGCAGCTTCGCAGGGCAGTATTGTGGCTACACCTTC
CDR3aa: CASSFAGQYCGYTF
v_gene: TRBV13
abundance: -
d_gene: -
j_gene: TRBJ1-2

CDR3nt: TGTGCCACCAGCAGTCTCTTGGATCTAACCGGGAGCGATGAGCAGTTCTTC
CDR3aa: CATSSLLDLTGSDEQFF
v_gene: TRBV15
abundance: -
d_gene: -
j_gene: TRBJ2-1

CDR3nt: TGTGCCAGCAGCTCCACTAGGGCCGGGGAGCTGTTTTTT
CDR3aa: CASSSTRAGELFF
v_gene: TRBV7-8
abundance: -
d_gene: -
j_gene: TRBJ2-2

CDR3nt: TGTGCCAGTAGTAAGGCAGATTATAGCAATCAGCCCCAGCATTTT
CDR3aa: CASSKADYSNQPQHF
v_gene: TRBV19
abundance: -
d_gene: -
j_gene: TRBJ1-5

CDR3nt: TGCGCCAGCAGCCCTAACCGGGAAGTCCAAGAGACCCAGTACTTC
CDR3aa: CASSPNREVQETQYF
v_gene: TRBV4-1
abundance: -
d_gene: -
j_gene: TRBJ2-5

CDR3nt: TGTGCCAGTAGGGGACTAAATTCACCCCTCCACTTT
CDR3aa: CASRGLNSPLHF
v_gene: TRBV19
abundance: once
d_gene: -
j_gene: TRBJ1-6

CDR3nt: TGTGCCAGCTCTTCCGGGATTAATGAAAAACTGTTTTTT
CDR3aa: CASSSGINEKLFF
v_gene: TRBV18
abundance: once
d_gene: -
j_gene: TRBJ1-4

CDR3nt: TGCGCCAGCAGCTTGGGGGACAGGGTGGAGGGTGAGCAGTTCTTC
CDR3aa: CASSLGDRVEGEQFF
v_gene: TRBV5-1
abundance: -
d_gene: TRBD1
j_gene: TRBJ2-1

CDR3nt: TGTGCCAGCAGCCAAATGGGCTCTGGGGCCAACGTCCTGACTTTC
CDR3aa: CASSQMGSGANVLTF
v_gene: TRBV11-2
abundance: -
d_gene: -
j_gene: TRBJ2-6

CDR3nt: TGTGCCAGCAGCTTAGCGGGAGAGTCAGATACGCAGTATTTT
CDR3aa: CASSLAGESDTQYF
v_gene: TRBV7-3
abundance: few
d_gene: TRBD2
j_gene: TRBJ2-3

CDR3nt: TGCGCCAGCAGCCAAGATCAGGGACTAATTTCTGGGGCCAACGTCCTGACTTTC
CDR3aa: CASSQDQGLISGANVLTF
v_gene: TRBV4-1
abundance: -
d_gene: TRBD2
j_gene: TRBJ2-6

CDR3nt: TGTGCCAGCAGCAAGGAGGGCTGGTACGAGCAGTACTTC
CDR3aa: CASSKEGWYEQYF
v_gene: TRBV21-1
abundance: -
d_gene: -
j_gene: TRBJ2-7

CDR3nt: TGTGCCAGCAGCCAGAACAAGATAAGTGTGGAAAAACTGTTTTTT
CDR3aa: CASSQNKISVEKLFF
v_gene: TRBV14
abundance: -
d_gene: -
j_gene: TRBJ1-4

CDR3nt: TGTGCCAGCGGAGGGGGGACAGGGGGTTCCGGGGAGCTGTTTTTT
CDR3aa: CASGGGTGGSGELFF
v_gene: TRBV25-1
abundance: -
d_gene: TRBD1
j_gene: TRBJ2-2

CDR3nt: TGCGCCAGCAGCTTGGCTCCTAGTTACACAGATACGCAGTATTTT
CDR3aa: CASSLAPSYTDTQYF
v_gene: TRBV5-1
abundance: -
d_gene: -
j_gene: TRBJ2-3

CDR3nt: TGTGCCAGCAGCTTGGGAGGGACGGTAGCCAACGTCCTGACTTTC
CDR3aa: CASSLGGTVANVLTF
v_gene: TRBV5-8
abundance: -
d_gene: -
j_gene: TRBJ2-6

CDR3nt: TGCGCCAGCAGCCCAAGACGGATGAACACTGAAGCTTTCTTT
CDR3aa: CASSPRRMNTEAFF
v_gene: TRBV4-1
abundance: -
d_gene: -
j_gene: TRBJ1-1

CDR3nt: TGCGCCAGCAGCCAAGTAGCACAGGGACGGGATTATCAGCCCCAGCATTTT
CDR3aa: CASSQVAQGRDYQPQHF
v_gene: TRBV4-1
abundance: -
d_gene: -
j_gene: TRBJ1-5

CDR3nt: -
CDR3aa: CACTSSLGTSGNTIYF
v_gene: TRBV30
abundance: few
d_gene: -
j_gene: TRBJ1-3

CDR3nt: TGCGCCAGCAGCTTAAACCGAGAACTCTATGGCTACACCTTC
CDR3aa: CASSLNRELYGYTF
v_gene: TRBV5-1
abundance: -
d_gene: -
j_gene: TRBJ1-2

CDR3nt: TGTGCCAGCAGTTACTCGAGCGGGAGGGCCAAATTCTTC
CDR3aa: CASSYSSGRAKFF
v_gene: TRBV6-5
abundance: -
d_gene: TRBD2
j_gene: TRBJ2-1

CDR3nt: TGTGCCAGTCAAGAGGGACAGGGGGTATATGAGCAGTTCTTC
CDR3aa: CASQEGQGVYEQFF
v_gene: TRBV27
abundance: -
d_gene: TRBD1
j_gene: TRBJ2-1

CDR3nt: TGTGCCATGAGAGGGGGAGAATCCTACGAGCAGTACTTC
CDR3aa: CAMRGGESYEQYF
v_gene: TRBV10-3
abundance: -
d_gene: -
j_gene: TRBJ2-7

CDR3nt: TGTGCCAGCAGCTTTGGTAGCGGGAAGTATGAGCAGTACTTC
CDR3aa: CASSFGSGKYEQYF
v_gene: TRBV7-2
abundance: -
d_gene: TRBD2
j_gene: TRBJ2-7

CDR3nt: TGTGCCAGCAGCGTAGAGGCTAGCGGGCCTCAGGAGTTCTTC
CDR3aa: CASSVEASGPQEFF
v_gene: TRBV9
abundance: -
d_gene: TRBD2
j_gene: TRBJ2-1

CDR3nt: TGCGCCAGCAGTCGGGACCTATACACTGAAGCTTTCTTT
CDR3aa: CASSRDLYTEAFF
v_gene: TRBV10-1
abundance: -
d_gene: -
j_gene: TRBJ1-1

CDR3nt: TGTGCCAGCAGCTTTAGGGCATCGGGCCCTGAAGCTTTCTTT
CDR3aa: CASSFRASGPEAFF
v_gene: TRBV5-4
abundance: -
d_gene: -
j_gene: TRBJ1-1

CDR3nt: TGTGCCAGCAGCATACAGGGGGTGGCAGATACGCAGTATTTT
CDR3aa: CASSIQGVADTQYF
v_gene: TRBV7-9
abundance: -
d_gene: TRBD1
j_gene: TRBJ2-3

CDR3nt: TGTGCCACCAGCAGGGGAGACCGGAACACTGAAGCTTTCTTT
CDR3aa: CATSRGDRNTEAFF
v_gene: TRBV15
abundance: -
d_gene: -
j_gene: TRBJ1-1

CDR3nt: TGTGCCACCTTCAACGTTATTAACTATGGCTACACCTTC
CDR3aa: CATFNVINYGYTF
v_gene: TRBV28
abundance: -
d_gene: -
j_gene: TRBJ1-2

CDR3nt: TGTGCCAGCCGCAGAGAACCTCAAGAGACCCAGTACTTC
CDR3aa: CASRREPQETQYF
v_gene: TRBV5-8
abundance: -
d_gene: -
j_gene: TRBJ2-5

CDR3nt: TGCGCCAGCAGTAGCGGGAATGGTGGCGAGCAGTACTTC
CDR3aa: CASSSGNGGEQYF
v_gene: TRBV23-1
abundance: few
d_gene: TRBD2
j_gene: TRBJ2-7

CDR3nt: TGTGCCAGCTCACCACCGCAGGCAGGGCGATACAATGAGCAGTTCTTC
CDR3aa: CASSPPQAGRYNEQFF
v_gene: TRBV18
abundance: -
d_gene: -
j_gene: TRBJ2-1

CDR3nt: TGTGCCAGCAGTCAGACCCAGGGGGGCCAAGAGACCCAGTACTTC
CDR3aa: CASSQTQGGQETQYF
v_gene: TRBV27
abundance: -
d_gene: -
j_gene: TRBJ2-5

CDR3nt: TGTGCCAGCAGCATTGACTCCAGCTCCTACAATGAGCAGTTCTTC
CDR3aa: CASSIDSSSYNEQFF
v_gene: TRBV7-3
abundance: -
d_gene: -
j_gene: TRBJ2-1

CDR3nt: TGTGCCAGTAGTATAGAACTCAGGGGGCGTACTCAGCCCCAGCATTTT
CDR3aa: CASSIELRGRTQPQHF
v_gene: TRBV19
abundance: -
d_gene: TRBD1
j_gene: TRBJ1-5

CDR3nt: TGTGCCAGCAGTTCCCGGGGACTAGCGGGAGGGCCAGGGGAGCAGTACTTC
CDR3aa: CASSSRGLAGGPGEQYF
v_gene: TRBV28
abundance: -
d_gene: TRBD2
j_gene: TRBJ2-7

CDR3nt: TGTGCCAGCAGCCCCCAGGGCAGGGATTCTGGGGCCAACGTCCTGACTTTC
CDR3aa: CASSPQGRDSGANVLTF
v_gene: TRBV7-3
abundance: few
d_gene: -
j_gene: TRBJ2-6